Many counts were recorded for the clone carrying this T cell receptor beta chain. The antigen is unknown. Axillary draining lymph nodes of breast cancer patients supplied the node samples. This sample is part of a study of breast tumors, draining lymph nodes, adjacent tissues. Overall study results and limits: Luminal-like breast cancer showed significantly higher tumor–nontumor repertoire similarity than basal-like.

The CDR3 spans 13 residues. V was clipped by 7 bases and J by 4 bases, with 11 bases between them. TCRdb fed the multiplex PCR reads into MiXCR, producing one record per CDR3 protein. The profile shows some 97,000 distinct CDR3 sequences, around 20% of them singletons. Sequenced input: axillary lymph node tissue. This receptor was identified in a female donor with breast cancer. Some clones in this sample may be carry-over from other donors' samples. The chain has TRBV12-3 or TRBV12-4 and TRBJ1-5; D ambiguous. The CDR3 DNA sequence: TGTGCCAGCACCCTTACATCGAATCAGCCCCAGCATTTT. It specifies CASTLTSNQPQHF.